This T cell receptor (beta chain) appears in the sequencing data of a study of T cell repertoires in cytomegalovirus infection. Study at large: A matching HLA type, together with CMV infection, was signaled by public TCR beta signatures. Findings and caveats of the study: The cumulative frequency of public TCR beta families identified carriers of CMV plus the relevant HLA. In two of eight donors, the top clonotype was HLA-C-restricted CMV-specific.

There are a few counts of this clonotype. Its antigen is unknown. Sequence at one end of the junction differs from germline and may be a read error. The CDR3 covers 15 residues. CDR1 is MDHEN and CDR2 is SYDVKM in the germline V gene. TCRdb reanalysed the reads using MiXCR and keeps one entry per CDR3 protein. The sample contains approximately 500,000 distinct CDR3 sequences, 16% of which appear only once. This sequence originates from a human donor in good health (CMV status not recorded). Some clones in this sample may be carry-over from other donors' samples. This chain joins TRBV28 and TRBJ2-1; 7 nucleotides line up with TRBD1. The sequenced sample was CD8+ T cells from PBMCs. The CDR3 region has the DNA TGTGCCAGCAGCTTATACAGGGGCCCAGGAAATGAGCAGTTCTTC. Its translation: CASSLYRGPGNEQFF.